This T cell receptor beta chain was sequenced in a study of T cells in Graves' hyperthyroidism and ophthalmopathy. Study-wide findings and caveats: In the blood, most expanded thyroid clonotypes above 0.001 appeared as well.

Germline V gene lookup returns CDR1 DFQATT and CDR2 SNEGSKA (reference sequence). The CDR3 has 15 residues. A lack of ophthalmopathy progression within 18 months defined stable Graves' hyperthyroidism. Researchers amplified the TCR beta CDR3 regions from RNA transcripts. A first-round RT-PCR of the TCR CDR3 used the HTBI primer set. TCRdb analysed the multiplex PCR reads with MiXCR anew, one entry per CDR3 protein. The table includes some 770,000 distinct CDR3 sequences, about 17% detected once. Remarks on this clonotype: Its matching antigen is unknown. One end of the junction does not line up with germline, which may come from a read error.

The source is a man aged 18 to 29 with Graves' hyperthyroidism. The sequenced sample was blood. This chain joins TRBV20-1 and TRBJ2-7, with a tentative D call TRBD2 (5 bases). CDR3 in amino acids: CSARVATGWNYGQYF. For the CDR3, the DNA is TGCAGTGCTAGAGTAGCGACGGGTTGGAACTACGGGCAGTACTTC.